This T cell receptor beta chain emerged from a study of blood T cell repertoires in COVID-19. Sequencing was performed with immunoSEQ multiplex PCR; in TCRdb, only in-frame clones are kept and a portion is missing. The data show around 120,000 clones, less than 85% seen once. The CDR3 consists of 15 residues. Germline-derived CDR1 and CDR2 are MNHEY and SVGAGI. The ends were cut back, 2 bases at V and 14 bases at J, with 24 bases in the middle. The chain links TRBV6-5 to TRBJ2-5; D gene uncertain. Sequences were obtained from peripheral blood. The sequence came from a man aged 30 to 39 with acute or convalescent COVID-19. In nucleotides, the CDR3 is TGTGCCAGCAGTTACAGCACTGAACTACCCTACACGAGATACTTC. Its translation is CASSYSTELPYTRYF.